This T cell receptor beta chain is from a study of T cells in Graves' hyperthyroidism and ophthalmopathy. Study observations and caveats: Ophthalmopathy stood apart from stable hyperthyroidism in a 13 V-J model.

This clonotype was counted ten times or more. Its antigen remains unidentified. Trimming removed 1 base from V and 7 bases from J; junction bases left unmatched: 5. This CDR3 contains 14 residues. The germline gives CDR1 SGHRS, CDR2 YFSETQ. From RNA transcripts, TCR beta CDR3 regions were amplified. Using the HTBI primer set, a first-round RT-PCR was run on the TCR CDR3. TCRdb re-analysed the multiplex PCR reads in MiXCR, keeping a single row per CDR3 protein. The data contain approximately 410,000 distinct CDR3 sequences, approximately 14% of them singletons. The V gene is TRBV5-1, the J gene TRBJ1-5, with 7 nucleotides matching TRBD1. The sequence was obtained from a young woman with Graves' hyperthyroidism. The material sequenced was blood. The CDR3 here is CASSLSTGEQPQHF. The CDR3 bases are TGCGCCAGCAGCTTGTCAACAGGGGAACAGCCCCAGCATTTT.